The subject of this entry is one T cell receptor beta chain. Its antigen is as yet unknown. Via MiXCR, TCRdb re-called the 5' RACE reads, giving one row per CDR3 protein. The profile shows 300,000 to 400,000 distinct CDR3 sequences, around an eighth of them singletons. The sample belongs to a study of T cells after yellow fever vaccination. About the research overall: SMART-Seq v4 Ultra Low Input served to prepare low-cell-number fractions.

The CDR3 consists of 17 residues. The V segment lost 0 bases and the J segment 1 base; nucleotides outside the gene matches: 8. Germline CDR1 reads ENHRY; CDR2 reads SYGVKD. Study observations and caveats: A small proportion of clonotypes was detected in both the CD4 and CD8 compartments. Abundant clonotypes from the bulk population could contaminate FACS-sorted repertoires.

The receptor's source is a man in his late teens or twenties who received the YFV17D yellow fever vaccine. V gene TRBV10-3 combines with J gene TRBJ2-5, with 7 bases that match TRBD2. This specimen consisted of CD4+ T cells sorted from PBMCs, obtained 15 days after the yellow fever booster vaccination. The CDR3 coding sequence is TGTGCCATCAGTGAGTCAGCAAGCGGGGTCAGCCAAGAGACCCAGTACTTC. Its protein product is CAISESASGVSQETQYF.